This TCR beta chain was obtained from a study of blood T cell repertoires in COVID-19. The CDR3 covers 15 residues. Per the original data handling: Estimates of nucleated cell counts were drawn from the amplification of reference gene primers. The assay was immunoSEQ multiplex PCR, and TCRdb's table has in-frame clones only and misses some. V and J calls and clone size are given by that table; D and trimming were obtained from the DNA. In the table there are 70,000 or so clones, about nine tenths of which are singletons. Sequencing was carried out using peripheral blood. The TCR comes from a woman aged 18-29 years with acute or convalescent COVID-19. J is TRBJ2-7 and V is TRBV21-1; whether TRBD2, the table's D call, matches the DNA was not checked. TRBV21-1 is annotated as a pseudogene. Written as DNA, the CDR3 is TGTGCGAAGAGGACTAGCGGCCCGAGGGATTACGAGCAGTACTTC. Its protein is CAKRTSGPRDYEQYF.